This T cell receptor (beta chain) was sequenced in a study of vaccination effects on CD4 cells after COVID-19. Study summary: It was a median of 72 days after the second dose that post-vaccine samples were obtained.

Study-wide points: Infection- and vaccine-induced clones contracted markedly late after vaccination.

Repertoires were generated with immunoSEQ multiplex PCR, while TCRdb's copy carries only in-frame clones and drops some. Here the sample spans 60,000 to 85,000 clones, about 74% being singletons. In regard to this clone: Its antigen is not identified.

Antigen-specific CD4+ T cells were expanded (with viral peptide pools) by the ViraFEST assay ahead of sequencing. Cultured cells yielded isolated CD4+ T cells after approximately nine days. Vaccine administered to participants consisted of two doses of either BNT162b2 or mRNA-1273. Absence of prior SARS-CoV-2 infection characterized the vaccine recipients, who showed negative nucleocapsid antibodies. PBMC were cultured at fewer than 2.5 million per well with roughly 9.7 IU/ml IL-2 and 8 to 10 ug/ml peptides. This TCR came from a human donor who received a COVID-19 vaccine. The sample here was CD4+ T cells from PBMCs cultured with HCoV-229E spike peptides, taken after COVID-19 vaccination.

This CDR3 reads CASSIFRYSGNTIYF. CDR3 nucleotides: TGTGCCAGTAGTATCTTTCGGTACTCTGGAAACACCATATATTTT. The V and J genes are TRBV19 and TRBJ1-3; D is unclear. The V and J ends lost 3 bases and 0 bases respectively, with 9 bases between them. The length of the CDR3 is 15 residues. Germline CDR1 is LNHDA and CDR2 is SQIVND (reference sequence).